This T cell receptor beta chain was captured in a study of blood T cell repertoires in COVID-19 (dated by TCRdb to 2018 to 2021). Looking at the study overall: Samples covering the acute and convalescent phases of COVID-19 were provided by collaborators in the United States, Italy and Spain. Where available, HLA class I and class II types were obtained from metadata supplied by the sample provider rather than from assay-based typing. A freely available public database, intended as a resource for researchers studying the immune response to SARS-CoV-2, is where the repertoires were released. Samples came from the ongoing ImmuneRACE study (first 160 participants) plus 1,254 subjects from 6 global collaborators. The prospective study material was composed of cDNA or gDNA derived from T cells, B-cell-depleted T cells, or PBMCs. Subjects who had been exposed to COVID-19, were actively infected with it, or had recovered from it provided the deeply sampled blood TCRbeta repertoires that made up the dataset. Nearly every sample came with metadata listing a de-identified subject ID, COVID-19 status, age in years and sex.

With respect to this clone: Its antigen is still unknown. There are no base qualities to consult, and no much larger clone falls within one base.

The paper's findings and limits, for the study overall: The quantity of clinical and demographic metadata differed by source and by participant and was supplied without curation.

The immunoSEQ Assay, a bias-controlled multiplex PCR, was used to amplify TCRbeta CDR3 regions from genomic DNA. As for the original processing: The number of nucleated cells in each sample was estimated by amplification of reference gene primers within the assay. To quantify the absolute abundance of each unique TCRbeta CDR3 rearrangement, sequence reads were collapsed and filtered. For each sample, productive Simpson clonality was calculated by taking the square root of Simpson's diversity index across productive rearrangements. This immuneACCESS table, as held by TCRdb, lists in-frame sequences with V and J called but not all clones. Of the missing ones, under half trace to an unresolved V gene in checked studies; the others have no known cause. Clone size and V and J calls were adopted from that table, with D and trimming inferred from the DNA. This sample gives 65,000 to 80,000 clones in total; 86% of them show up just once. The ten largest clones represent 1.5% to 2.5% of the sample.

Looking up the germline V gene yields CDR1 SGDLS and CDR2 YYNGEE. Trimming costs V 0 bases and J 10 bases, and their ends lie 12 bases apart. The CDR3 sequence holds 13 residues, the cysteine and phenylalanine included. Of the read, only the CDR3 DNA is kept; its 39 bases are in frame from base 1. Whole blood was collected in K2EDTA tubes by collaborating institutions according to the institutions' own protocols. Collaborator samples were shipped for TCRbeta analysis as frozen whole blood, isolated PBMCs, or DNA extracted from either sample type. The chain is made from TRBV9 and TRBJ2-3; the D gene lacks a confident call. This clonotype was obtained from a man younger than 40 with acute or convalescent COVID-19. The sequenced sample was peripheral blood. Here the CDR3 is given as CASSVGWSASQYF. The bases are TGTGCCAGCAGCGTAGGTTGGAGCGCATCGCAGTATTTT.